The 29 T cell receptor beta chains listed next were all sequenced from one sample in a study of blood T cells in healthy people across ages (dated by TCRdb to about 2015). Libraries were built with 5' RACE. Sequencing used an Illumina HiSeq 2500. A second PCR of roughly 7 to 11 cycles was performed with a sample-barcoded 5' primer and a J-beta primer mix. The public reads were reprocessed in TCRdb via fastp at Q25 and MiXCR, keeping in-frame beta chains. Every CDR3 protein is listed once, alongside the most common genes and DNA of its rows. For this sample there are roughly 900,000 distinct CDR3 sequences; under 30% appear just once. The biggest ten clones account for approximately 15% of the sample. Source material: blood. These receptors were taken from a woman over 75 in good health.

A note on this clonotype: This could be a read error, since a much larger clone is one nucleotide away. J is TRBJ1-1 and V is TRBV6-2 or TRBV6-3; D gene unclear. Germline CDR1 is MNHEY and CDR2 is SVGEGT. The length of the CDR3 is 14 residues. CDR3 nucleotide sequence: TGTGCCTGCAGTTACTCGACGGCGAACACTGAAGCTTTCTTT. Translation: CACSYSTANTEAFF.

This clonotype occurred a few times. A much more abundant neighbour one base away suggests this may be a read error. V is TRBV20-1 and J is TRBJ2-7; D is tentatively TRBD1 or TRBD2 (5 bases each). The V gene lost 0 bases and the J gene lost 7 bases, with 19 bases spanning the gap. The CDR3 loop spans 15 amino acids. Germline V gene lookup returns CDR1 DFQATT and CDR2 SNEGSKA (reference sequence). CDR3 nucleotide sequence: TGCAGTGCTAGAGATCTGGGGCTAGCCCCGCATGAGCAGTACTTC. This translates into CSARDLGLAPHEQYF.

In its sample, this clonotype was seen many times. In DNA form, the CDR3 reads TGCAGCGTTGGTTCTTTCAATGAAAAACTGTTTTTT. Translated, it gives CSVGSFNEKLFF. The chain has TRBV29-1 and TRBJ1-4; D ambiguous. Germline V gene sequence: CDR1 SQVTM, CDR2 ANQGSEA. V was trimmed by 4 bases and J by 5 bases, leaving 8 bases between them. The length of the CDR3 is 12 residues.

This clonotype turned up a few times. J is TRBJ1-5 and V is TRBV2; 8 positions agree with TRBD1. V trimming: 2 bases; J trimming: 6 bases; junction bases outside the gene matches: 6. The CDR3 runs to 15 residues. Germline CDR1 is SNHLY and CDR2 is FYNNEI. The CDR3 region is CASSERQGNSQPQHF. As DNA, the CDR3 is TGTGCCAGCAGTGAAAGACAGGGGAATTCTCAGCCCCAGCATTTT.

There are many counts of this clonotype. The chain carries TRBV12-3 or TRBV12-4 and TRBJ1-2, with a weak D call TRBD1 (6 bases). The V and J ends lost 6 bases and 5 bases respectively, with 13 bases between them. The CDR3 length is 13 residues. CDR3 amino acids: CASRRTELYGYTF. The CDR3 DNA reads TGTGCCAGCAGGCGGACAGAACTTTATGGCTACACCTTC.

This clonotype was seen a few times. The chain uses TRBV28 and TRBJ2-4; D unclear. V was trimmed by 5 bases and J by 15 bases, leaving 14 bases between them. The CDR3 has 11 residues. Germline CDR1 MDHEN, CDR2 SYDVKM. CDR3 bases: TGTGCCAGCAGTCTCTCCTACGAGCGGTACTTC. The encoded protein is CASSLSYERYF.

This clonotype was detected many times. V is TRBV20-1 and J is TRBJ1-2; no clear D gene. CDR3 size: 13 residues. CDR1 is DFQATT and CDR2 is SNEGSKA in the germline V gene (reference sequence). Trimming stripped 1 base from V and 7 bases from J, with 13 bases between. The CDR3 sequence is CSARVGASGGYTF. The CDR3 coding sequence is TGCAGTGCTAGAGTCGGAGCCTCAGGTGGCTACACCTTC.

The sample holds many counts of this clonotype. The V and J genes are TRBV7-2 and TRBJ1-2; D perhaps matches TRBD1 (6 bases). V was trimmed by 1 base and J by 7 bases, leaving 10 bases between them. Germline assignment: CDR1 SGHTA and CDR2 FQGNSA. The CDR3 runs to 13 residues. The CDR3 coding sequence is TGTGCCAGCAGCTTAGTTGGGGGCTTTGGCTACACCTTC. Translation: CASSLVGGFGYTF.

The rearrangement joins TRBV5-1 to TRBJ2-5, with TRBD2 matching over 11 bases. V lost 0 bases to trimming and J lost 7 bases; unmatched junction nucleotides: 11. Per germline, CDR1 SGHRS and CDR2 YFSETQ. CDR3 size: 17 residues. The CDR3 is CASSLEGSGGVKRTQYF. CDR3 sequence (DNA): TGCGCCAGCAGCTTGGAAGGTAGCGGGGGGGTAAAAAGGACCCAGTACTTC.

With respect to this clonotype: This clone may be a read error of a much larger clone one base away. The chain employs TRBV27 and TRBJ2-7; TRBD1 agrees at 7 bases. This CDR3 has 13 residues. Germline assignment: CDR1 MNHEY and CDR2 SMNVEV (reference sequence). The junction had 7 bases not matched to a gene; V was cut back by 4 bases and J by 7 bases. The DNA for the CDR3 is TGTGCCAGCAGTTCCACAGGGGCAGGTGAGCAGTACTTC. Its translation: CASSSTGAGEQYF.

This clonotype was counted many times. A much larger clone sits a single nucleotide away, making a read error possible. The V and J genes are TRBV5-1 and TRBJ2-1; 7 bases align to TRBD2. The better agreement between TRBJ2-7 and the DNA end casts doubt on the J call. The CDR3 runs 14 residues. Germline loops: CDR1 SGHRS, CDR2 YFSETQ. CDR3 amino acids: CASSLTTSNNEQYF. The DNA for the CDR3 is TGCGCCAGCAGCCTAACGACTAGCAACAATGAGCAGTACTTC.

Regarding this clonotype: This may come from a read error, since a much larger clone is one base off. The conserved closing phenylalanine or tryptophan is absent in this CDR3, likely reflecting a read error. The chain recombines TRBV10-1 with TRBJ2-5; D might be TRBD1 (6 bases). Trimming stripped 3 bases from V and 11 bases from J, with 16 bases between. Germline CDR1 reads WNHNN; CDR2 reads SYGVQD (reference sequence). CDR3 length: 13 amino acids. The CDR3 reads CASSDRTDSIQYV. The CDR3 bases are TGCGCCAGCAGTGATCGGACAGATTCGATTCAGTACGTC.

Points on this clonotype: Compared with germline, one end of the junction differs, possibly owing to a read error. The gene calls are TRBV7-2 and TRBJ2-3; no clear D gene. The germline V gene encodes CDR1 SGHTA and CDR2 FQGNSA. The CDR3 consists of 12 residues. In nucleotides, the CDR3 is TGTGCCGGCAGATCGGCCACAGATACGCAGTATTTT. Translated: CAGRSATDTQYF. Full variable domain (rest looked up from reference TRBV7-2 and TRBJ2-3): GAGVSQSPSNKVTEKGKDVELRCDPISGHTALYWYRQSLGQGLEFLIYFQGNSAPDKSGLPSDRFSAERTGGSVSTLTIQRTQQEDSAVYLCAGRSATDTQYFGPGTRLTVL.

This sequence joins TRBV4-1 and TRBJ2-2, with a tentative D call TRBD2 (5 bases). Trimming shortened V by 4 bases and J by 6 bases, and 15 bases separated the two germline ends. There are 15 residues in the CDR3. Germline V lookup: CDR1 MGHRA, CDR2 YSYEKL. The CDR3, as DNA: TGCGCCAGCAGCCTGGCGGGCCCGGTAGCCGGGGAGCTGTTTTTT. It yields the protein CASSLAGPVAGELFF.

This clonotype was seen ten or more times. The chain uses TRBV3-1 and TRBJ2-5, with TRBD2 as a possible D gene (5 bases). The V end was cut by 0 bases, the J end by 2 bases, with 13 bases between. The CDR3 spans 16 residues. CDR1 is LGHDT, CDR2 YNNKEL, per germline (reference sequence). The CDR3 loop reads CASSQDYPRGQETQYF. The CDR3 DNA is TGTGCCAGCAGCCAAGATTACCCTCGCGGGCAAGAGACCCAGTACTTC.

This chain connects TRBV6-4 to TRBJ2-3; TRBD2 matches 7 bases. The CDR3 is 13 residues long. Germline V gene data show CDR1 as MRHNA and CDR2 as SNTAGT. J lost 5 bases, V lost 5 bases, and 4 bases had no gene match. Here the CDR3 DNA reads TGTGCCAGCAGTCGGAGGGAGGGAGATACGCAGTATTTT. It translates to CASSRREGDTQYF.

This clonotype was found a few times. Given a much more abundant clone one base away, this may be a read error. V is TRBV7-2 and J is TRBJ2-1; D possibly uses TRBD1 or TRBD2 (6 bases each). Germline V gene data show CDR1 as SGHTA and CDR2 as FQGNSA. The CDR3 extends over 17 amino acids. CDR3 amino acids: CASSLGGLTGAYDEQFF. For the CDR3, the DNA is TGTGCCAGCAGCTTAGGGGGGCTAACGGGGGCCTACGATGAGCAGTTCTTC.

This clonotype was counted many times. The V gene is TRBV13, the J gene TRBJ2-3; 10 bases agree with TRBD2. Germline values: CDR1 PRHDT, CDR2 FYEKMQ (reference sequence). This CDR3 is 18 amino acids long. J gave up 5 bases and V 4 bases, and 15 bases lay outside the gene matches. The CDR3 sequence is CASSSQTPLAGVGDTQYF. As DNA, the CDR3 is TGTGCCAGCAGCTCCCAAACCCCCCTAGCGGGGGTGGGAGATACGCAGTATTTT.

The chain recombines TRBV7-2 with TRBJ1-3; D uncertain. Germline V gene lookup returns CDR1 SGHTA and CDR2 FQGNSA. The germline V and J ends were trimmed by 5 bases and 2 bases, with 19 bases remaining between them. This CDR3 has 17 amino acids. The CDR3: CASSRRFFDFAGNTIYF. The CDR3 region has the DNA TGTGCCAGCAGCAGACGCTTCTTTGACTTCGCTGGAAACACCATATATTTT.

To note about this clonotype: The junction departs from germline at one end; a sequencing error may be responsible. V is TRBV5-5 and J is TRBJ1-1, with D unresolved. This CDR3 comprises 14 residues. Germline assignment: CDR1 SGHKS and CDR2 YYEKEE (reference sequence). The CDR3 region is CASGLRTGNTEAFF. CDR3 DNA: TGTGCCAGCGGCTTAAGGACGGGGAACACTGAAGCTTTCTTT.

Many counts were recorded for this clonotype. The V gene is TRBV3-1, the J gene TRBJ2-7; D possibly corresponds to TRBD1 (6 bases). This CDR3 has 13 amino acids. Germline V CDR1 and CDR2: LGHDT, YNNKEL (reference sequence). V was cut by 6 bases and J by 2 bases, with 11 bases left in between. The CDR3 loop is CASRAGATYEQYF. In DNA form, the CDR3 reads TGTGCCAGCAGAGCAGGGGCCACCTACGAGCAGTACTTC.

This clonotype was seen repeatedly, ten times or more. The chain recombines TRBV6-1 with TRBJ2-7; 9 positions match TRBD2. The CDR3 has 16 amino acids. Germline V gene sequence: CDR1 MNHNS, CDR2 SASEGT. The ends lost 2 bases at V and 0 bases at J; junction bases unmatched: 5. Written as DNA, the CDR3 is TGTGCCAGCAGTGAAACGACTAGCGGAGGCTCCTACGAGCAGTACTTC. Translated, it gives CASSETTSGGSYEQYF.

The chain combines TRBV7-2 with TRBJ2-7; D possibly corresponds to TRBD1 (6 bases). The CDR3 has 16 residues. Trimming cost V 5 bases and J 1 base, with 18 bases left between them. Germline lookup yields CDR1 SGHTA and CDR2 FQGNSA. The CDR3 is CASSPTTGSVSYEQYF. The CDR3 bases are TGTGCCAGCAGCCCCACGACAGGTTCCGTTTCCTACGAGCAGTACTTC.

Ten or more counts support this clonotype. This chain connects TRBV5-1 to TRBJ1-1, with D tentatively TRBD1 (6 bases). This CDR3 contains 15 residues. CDR1 and CDR2 (germline): SGHRS, YFSETQ. Trimming took off 3 bases at V and 1 base at J, with 13 bases between the two ends. In nucleotides, the CDR3 is TGCGCCAGCAGCTCCCGGACAGTGGCGAACACTGAAGCTTTCTTT. Encoded protein: CASSSRTVANTEAFF.

The table lists this clonotype with many counts. The chain is built from TRBV6-6 and TRBJ1-6, with 7 bases lining up with TRBD1. The CDR3 spans 15 residues. Germline CDR1 reads MNHNY; CDR2 reads SVGAGI (reference sequence). The junction had 9 bases not matched to a gene; V was cut back by 2 bases and J by 11 bases. The CDR3 DNA reads as TGTGCCAGCAGTTACCCGGACAGGTTTGGGGCACCCCTCCACTTT. This gives the protein CASSYPDRFGAPLHF.

The table lists this clonotype with many counts. The chain joins TRBV7-2 to TRBJ2-1, with TRBD2 matching 8 bases. The CDR3 covers 19 residues. After removal of 2 bases from V and 4 bases from J, the junction contained 16 bases not matched to a gene. The germline V gene encodes CDR1 SGHTA and CDR2 FQGNSA. The CDR3 here is CASSLNPRWSGGIYNEQFF. The CDR3 coding sequence is TGTGCCAGCAGCTTAAATCCCCGATGGAGCGGGGGAATTTACAATGAGCAGTTCTTC.

The CDR3 bases are TGTGCCAGCAGCTTCCATGGGGGCGGGGGGGGCACAGATACGCAGTATTTT. Protein product: CASSFHGGGGGTDTQYF. V is TRBV7-8 and J is TRBJ2-3; 9 bases are shared with TRBD2. This CDR3 spans 17 amino acids. V shed 3 bases and J 1 base; nucleotides not matched to a gene: 8. The V gene's germline CDR1 is SGHVS and CDR2 FQNEAQ.

This clonotype was seen repeatedly, ten times or more. This chain joins TRBV9 and TRBJ2-1, with D possibly being TRBD1 or TRBD2 (5 bases each). This CDR3 comprises 16 residues. Trimming left V 0 bases short and J 3 bases short, with 13 bases between. The germline CDR1 and CDR2 sequences are SGDLS and YYNGEE. The CDR3 coding sequence is TGTGCCAGCAGCGTAGTAAGTGGGACGGTCTACAATGAGCAGTTCTTC. Its protein is CASSVVSGTVYNEQFF.

The chain couples TRBV12-3 or TRBV12-4 to TRBJ1-6; 7 nucleotides agree with TRBD1. V was clipped by 6 bases and J by 7 bases; unmatched bases: 6. The CDR3 is 14 amino acids. The CDR3 DNA follows: TGTGCCAGCAGCATGAGGGGGCCGAATTCACCCCTCCACTTT. Protein sequence: CASSMRGPNSPLHF.